A single sample is the source of the 30 T cell receptor beta chains below, sequenced in a study of blood T cell repertoires in COVID-19. Data came from immunoSEQ multiplex PCR; TCRdb stores just in-frame clones and leaves some out. Found here are around 270,000 clones, around 89% of them singletons; the top ten hold under 0.95%. The sequencing sample was made of peripheral blood. The origin of the receptors is a man aged 25 to 45 with acute or convalescent COVID-19.

V is TRBV5-5 and J is TRBJ1-6; the D is unclear. Germline V lookup: CDR1 SGHKS, CDR2 YYEKEE (reference sequence). V lost 0 bases and J lost 8, with 12 bases in between. The CDR3 has 15 amino acids. CDR3 amino acids: CASSLDPGRDSPLHF. CDR3 nucleotides: TGTGCCAGCAGCTTGGACCCCGGGAGGGATTCACCCCTCCACTTT.

V gene TRBV28 combines with J gene TRBJ2-7; 10 positions agree with TRBD1. The V gene end was trimmed by 6 bases and the J gene end by 6 bases; junction bases not matched to a gene: 11. The CDR3 runs to 15 residues. CDR1 and CDR2 (germline): MDHEN, SYDVKM. CDR3 protein: CASSLPGTGVGEQYF. CDR3 nucleotide sequence: TGTGCCAGCAGCTTACCCGGGACAGGGGTTGGCGAGCAGTACTTC.

V and J are TRBV5-6 and TRBJ2-1; perhaps TRBD2 as D (6 bases). V lost 2 bases and J 9 bases, leaving 9 bases between the germline ends. Germline V CDR1 and CDR2: SGHDT, YYEEEE. The CDR3 contains 12 residues. The CDR3 sequence is CASSFKGLEQFF. The CDR3 DNA sequence: TGTGCCAGCAGCTTCAAGGGACTTGAGCAGTTCTTC. The full variable domain, rest sourced from reference TRBV5-6 and TRBJ2-1, is DAGVTQSPTHLIKTRGQQVTLRCSPKSGHDTVSWYQQALGQGPQFIFQYYEEEERQRGNFPDRFSGHQFPNYSSELNVNALLLGDSALYLCASSFKGLEQFFGPGTRLTVL.

This chain connects TRBV9 to TRBJ1-1; perhaps TRBD1 as D (6 bases). CDR1 is SGDLS and CDR2 is YYNGEE in the germline V gene. The CDR3 consists of 16 residues. Trimming cost V 3 bases and J 0 bases, with 15 bases left between them. CDR3 DNA sequence: TGTGCCAGCAGCGCCCCTCCGGGACACATGAACACTGAAGCTTTCTTT. It yields the protein CASSAPPGHMNTEAFF.

This clone was observed once. CDR3 DNA: TGTGCCAGCAGCCTGGGACTAGCGGGGGGGCGGGAGACCCAGTACTTC. Its protein is CASSLGLAGGRETQYF. The V gene is TRBV3-1 (or the pseudogene TRBV3-2), the J gene TRBJ2-5, with TRBD2 matching 16 bases. The V gene's germline CDR1 is LGHDT and CDR2 YNNKEL (reference sequence). CDR3 length: 16 amino acids. Trimming took 4 bases from V and 5 from J; bases not matched to a gene: 4.

J is TRBJ2-1 and V is TRBV4-1; the D gene is possibly TRBD1 (5 bases). This CDR3 has 14 residues. Trimming left V 1 base short and J 6 bases short, with 10 bases between. CDR1 and CDR2 from the germline V gene are MGHRA and YSYEKL. In nucleotides, the CDR3 is TGCGCCAGCAGCCAAGCCAGGGTCACCAATGAGCAGTTCTTC. Translated, it gives CASSQARVTNEQFF.

The V call is TRBV7-6, the J call TRBJ2-5; D perhaps matches TRBD1 (6 bases). The CDR3 extends over 14 amino acids. Germline-derived CDR1 and CDR2 are SGHVS and FNYEAQ. V lost 3 bases to trimming and J lost 3 bases, with 11 bases between them. The DNA of the CDR3 is TGTGCCAGCAGCTTGACCGGGACAAAAGAGACCCAGTACTTC. Amino acid sequence: CASSLTGTKETQYF.

J is TRBJ1-5 and V is TRBV20-1, with no clear D. Trimming left V 3 bases short and J 5 bases short, with 8 bases between. In germline, CDR1 is DFQATT, CDR2 SNEGSKA (reference sequence). The CDR3 consists of 12 residues. The CDR3 here is CSASRADQPQHF. CDR3 bases: TGCAGTGCTAGTCGAGCCGATCAGCCCCAGCATTTT.

The rearrangement joins TRBV3-1 (or the pseudogene TRBV3-2) to TRBJ1-4; TRBD1 agrees at 7 bases. V was pared by 4 bases and J by 3 bases, with 5 bases of the junction left unmatched. This CDR3 contains 15 residues. Per the germline V gene, CDR1 is LGHDT and CDR2 is YNNKEL (reference sequence). The CDR3 DNA reads as TGTGCCAGCAGCCCCTCCGGGACAGCTAATGAAAAACTGTTTTTT. Translation gives CASSPSGTANEKLFF.

This clone came up once. The chain links TRBV6-5 to TRBJ2-2; the match to TRBD1 covers 8 bases. Germline lookup yields CDR1 MNHEY and CDR2 SVGAGI. V dropped 4 bases and J dropped 3; count of bases not matched to a gene: 7. CDR3 size: 16 residues. DNA of the CDR3: TGTGCCAGCAGTTCCCCCAGGGGGCGGGACACCGGGGAGCTGTTTTTT. It yields the protein CASSSPRGRDTGELFF.

The chain uses TRBV9 and TRBJ1-1, with D maybe TRBD1 (5 bases). The CDR3 covers 15 residues. Trimming left V 4 bases short and J 3 bases short, with 16 bases between. CDR1 and CDR2 from the germline V gene are SGDLS and YYNGEE. This CDR3 reads CASSPFGGRDTEAFF. CDR3 nucleotides: TGTGCCAGCAGCCCATTCGGGGGTCGGGACACTGAAGCTTTCTTT.

The chain has TRBV7-2 and TRBJ1-6; D remains unclear. Germline-derived CDR1 and CDR2 are SGHTA and FQGNSA. V shed 3 bases and J shed 7 bases, with 10 bases lying between them. The CDR3 extends over 14 amino acids. The CDR3 loop is CASSFRGRNSPLHF. For the CDR3, the DNA is TGTGCCAGCAGCTTTCGAGGGAGGAATTCACCCCTCCACTTT.

The chain couples TRBV10-3 to TRBJ2-1; the D gene is possibly TRBD1 (5 bases). Germline-derived CDR1 and CDR2 are ENHRY and SYGVKD. This CDR3 is 13 amino acids long. Trimming cost V 5 bases and J 8 bases, with 13 bases left between them. This CDR3 is CAISSSGSHEQFF. As DNA, the CDR3 is TGTGCCATCAGTTCTTCAGGGTCGCATGAGCAGTTCTTC.

The CDR3: CASRLRVATNEKLFF. The CDR3, as DNA: TGTGCCAGCAGGCTGCGGGTTGCGACTAATGAAAAACTGTTTTTT. This rearrangement joins TRBV5-8 to TRBJ1-4; the D is unclear. V was pared by 5 bases and J by 2 bases, with 13 bases between. Per germline, CDR1 SGHTS and CDR2 YDEGEE. The CDR3 consists of 15 residues.

This clone was observed a handful of times. The chain links TRBV28 to TRBJ1-2, with 7 bases that match TRBD1. V was clipped by 2 bases and J by 8 bases; unmatched bases: 11. The CDR3 extends over 15 amino acids. Per the germline V gene, CDR1 is MDHEN and CDR2 is SYDVKM. The CDR3 sequence is CASSLIGRGKEGYTF. CDR3 nucleotides: TGTGCCAGCAGTTTAATAGGCAGGGGGAAGGAGGGCTACACCTTC.

The rearrangement joins TRBV19 to TRBJ2-7, with 9 nucleotides matching TRBD1. Losses at the gene ends were 6 bases for V and 3 bases for J; bases not matched to a gene: 12. The V gene's germline CDR1 is LNHDA and CDR2 SQIVND (reference sequence). CDR3 size: 16 residues. CDR3 sequence reads: CASRGQGSDTFYEQYF. Written as DNA, the CDR3 is TGTGCCAGTAGGGGACAGGGATCGGATACTTTCTACGAGCAGTACTTC.

In its sample, this clone was seen once. V is TRBV7-9 and J is TRBJ2-6; possible D gene TRBD1, 6 bases. The V and J ends lost 5 bases and 2 bases respectively, with 10 bases between them. Germline V gene lookup returns CDR1 SEHNR and CDR2 FQNEAQ (reference sequence). The CDR3 loop spans 15 amino acids. CDR3 nucleotide sequence: TGTGCCAGCAGCCTCAGACAGGCTGGGGCCAACGTCCTGACTTTC. It is translated as CASSLRQAGANVLTF. The full variable domain, its missing parts supplied by reference TRBV7-9 and TRBJ2-6, is DTGVSQNPRHKITKRGQNVTFRCDPISEHNRLYWYRQTLGQGPEFLTYFQNEAQLEKSRLLSDRFSAERPKGSFSTLEIQRTEQGDSAMYLCASSLRQAGANVLTFGAGSRLTVL.

The rearrangement uses TRBV4-1 and TRBJ2-7, with a possible D match to TRBD2 (5 bases). The length of the CDR3 is 14 residues. Germline V lookup: CDR1 MGHRA, CDR2 YSYEKL. The ends were cut back, 4 bases at V and 2 bases at J, with 12 bases in the middle. The CDR3 nucleotides are TGCGCCAGCAGCCTGGCGGGCGTGACCTACGAGCAGTACTTC. Translation: CASSLAGVTYEQYF.

The chain uses TRBV5-1 and TRBJ2-3; perhaps TRBD1 as D (6 bases). V was clipped by 6 bases and J by 2 bases, with 16 bases between them. There are 15 residues in the CDR3. The V gene's germline CDR1 is SGHRS and CDR2 YFSETQ. The CDR3 is CASTLDSRLTDTQYF. The DNA of the CDR3 is TGCGCCAGCACCCTGGACAGTCGCCTCACAGATACGCAGTATTTT.

The chain uses TRBV27 and TRBJ2-3, with TRBD2 as a possible D gene (5 bases). The CDR3 runs to 12 residues. V lost 9 bases and J 4 bases, leaving 11 bases between the germline ends. Germline V lookup: CDR1 MNHEY, CDR2 SMNVEV (reference sequence). The CDR3 sequence: CASQGGADTQYF. The CDR3 nucleotides are TGTGCCAGTCAAGGAGGTGCAGATACGCAGTATTTT.

Remarks on this clone: Relative to the germline gene, one junction end is altered; a read error may explain this. The genes are TRBV7-7 and TRBJ2-5; 10 positions match TRBD1. CDR1 and CDR2 (germline): SSHAT, FNYEAQ (reference sequence). The CDR3 contains 13 residues. CDR3 coding DNA: TGTGCTAGCAGCCGGGACAGGGGTGAGACCCAGTACTTC. It encodes CASSRDRGETQYF.

This chain's CDR3 is CASKVGDYTEAFF. In DNA form, the CDR3 reads TGTGCCAGCAAGGTAGGGGACTACACTGAAGCTTTCTTT. The V call is TRBV6-5, the J call TRBJ1-1; D is perhaps TRBD1 (5 bases). V lost 7 bases and J 3 bases, leaving 12 bases between the germline ends. Germline CDR1 MNHEY, CDR2 SVGAGI. This CDR3 has 13 residues.

The chain is built from TRBV9 and TRBJ2-6; TRBD1 matches 10 bases. Germline V gene sequence: CDR1 SGDLS, CDR2 YYNGEE. CDR3 length: 18 residues. Germline trimming cut 3 bases from V and 0 bases from J; bases unmatched to any gene: 6. The CDR3 DNA is TGTGCCAGCAGCGCGGACAGGGGGGCTAACTCTGGGGCCAACGTCCTGACTTTC. Protein sequence: CASSADRGANSGANVLTF. Full variable domain (rest looked up from reference TRBV9 and TRBJ2-6): DSGVTQTPKHLITATGQRVTLRCSPRSGDLSVYWYQQSLDQGLQFLIQYYNGEERAKGNILERFSAQQFPDLHSELNLSSLELGDSALYFCASSADRGANSGANVLTFGAGSRLTVL.

The gene calls are TRBV3-1 (or the pseudogene TRBV3-2) and TRBJ2-4; tentative D call: TRBD1 (5 bases). Germline CDR1 and CDR2: LGHDT and YNNKEL (reference sequence). The CDR3 has 15 amino acids. Trimming left V 4 bases short and J 0 bases short, with 10 bases between. The CDR3 region is CASSRSRVAKNIQYF. In nucleotides, the CDR3 is TGTGCCAGCAGCCGTAGCAGGGTAGCCAAAAACATTCAGTACTTC.

The chain links TRBV4-2 to TRBJ1-3; tentatively, D is TRBD1 (5 bases). The V end lost 0 bases, the J end lost 0 bases, and 12 bases lay between the germline ends. The CDR3 is made up of 17 amino acids. Germline V gene sequence: CDR1 LGHNA, CDR2 YNFKEQ. The CDR3 is CASSQDRWTYSGNTIYF. CDR3 nucleotide sequence: TGTGCCAGCAGCCAAGATCGCTGGACATACTCTGGAAACACCATATATTTT.

The V gene is TRBV19, the J gene TRBJ1-5, with TRBD1 matching 8 bases. Germline CDR1 reads LNHDA; CDR2 reads SQIVND (reference sequence). Unmatched junction bases numbered 3, after V lost 5 bases and J lost 6 bases. The CDR3 sequence is 13 residues long. The CDR3 spells CASSLTGGQPQHF. The CDR3 DNA is TGTGCCAGTAGTCTAACAGGGGGTCAGCCCCAGCATTTT.

The chain links TRBV19 to TRBJ2-3; D call uncertain. This CDR3 has 15 residues. The ends were cut back, 1 base at V and 4 bases at J, with 12 bases in the middle. From germline, CDR1 is LNHDA and CDR2 SQIVND (reference sequence). CDR3 sequence: CASSIAPASADTQYF. In DNA form, the CDR3 reads TGTGCCAGTAGTATAGCCCCCGCCTCGGCAGATACGCAGTATTTT. The complete variable domain, with remaining parts taken from reference TRBV19 and TRBJ2-3, reads DGGITQSPKYLFRKEGQNVTLSCEQNLNHDAMYWYRQDPGQGLRLIYYSQIVNDFQKGDIAEGYSVSREKKESFPLTVTSAQKNPTAFYLCASSIAPASADTQYFGPGTRLTVL.

The V call is TRBV10-2, the J call TRBJ1-5, with unresolved D. The CDR3 length is 13 residues. V was trimmed by 6 bases and J by 0 bases, leaving 6 bases between them. Germline CDR1 and CDR2: WSHSY and SAAADI. CDR3 sequence reads: CASRSNSNQPQHF. In DNA, the CDR3 is TGCGCCAGCAGGAGCAATAGCAATCAGCCCCAGCATTTT.

This sequence joins TRBV5-1 and TRBJ2-7; D is perhaps TRBD2 (6 bases). Trimming shortened V by 1 base and J by 2 bases, and 10 bases separated the two germline ends. Germline V gene data show CDR1 as SGHRS and CDR2 as YFSETQ. The CDR3 consists of 14 residues. Here the CDR3 reads CASSLPREPYEQYF. Here the CDR3 DNA reads TGCGCCAGCAGCTTGCCCCGGGAGCCCTACGAGCAGTACTTC.

The genes are TRBV28 and TRBJ1-2; TRBD1 might be the D (6 bases). Trimming left V 3 bases short and J 5 bases short, with 13 bases between. Germline values: CDR1 MDHEN, CDR2 SYDVKM. This CDR3 has 14 amino acids. CDR3 nucleotide sequence: TGTGCCAGCAGTTTGGGACAAACGAGGTATGGCTACACCTTC. The encoded protein is CASSLGQTRYGYTF.